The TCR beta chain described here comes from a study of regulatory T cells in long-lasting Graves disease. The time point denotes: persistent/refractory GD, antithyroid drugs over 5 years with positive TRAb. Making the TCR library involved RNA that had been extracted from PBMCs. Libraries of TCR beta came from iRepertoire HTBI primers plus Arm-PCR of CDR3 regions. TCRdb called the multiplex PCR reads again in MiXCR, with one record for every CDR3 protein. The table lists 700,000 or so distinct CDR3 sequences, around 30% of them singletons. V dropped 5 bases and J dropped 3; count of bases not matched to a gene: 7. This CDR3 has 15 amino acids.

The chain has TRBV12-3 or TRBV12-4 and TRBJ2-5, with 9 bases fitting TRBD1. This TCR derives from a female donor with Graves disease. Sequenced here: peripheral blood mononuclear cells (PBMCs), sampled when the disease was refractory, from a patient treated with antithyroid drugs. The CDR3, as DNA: TGTGCCAGCAGTGCCCCCGGGACAGGGAAAGAGACCCAGTACTTC. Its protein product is CASSAPGTGKETQYF.